The sequence of this T cell receptor (beta chain) was determined in a study of human T cells and chemical hapten exposure. Study-level background: Variability of per-sample TCR yields stemmed mainly from small differences in pooled library volume.

TCRdb recomputed calls from the RACE reads with MiXCR, one row per CDR3 protein. Here the sample spans 80,000 to 95,000 distinct CDR3 sequences, about 10% being singletons. In this sample, this clonotype turned up many times. The time point denotes: patch test 2, 6 weeks after DPC sensitization. This sample's treatment: therapeutic diphenylcyclopropenone sensitization with weekly scalp DPC. This CDR3 comprises 16 residues. V lost 5 bases and J 0 bases, leaving 15 bases between the germline ends. CDR1 SGHVS and CDR2 FNYEAQ come from the germline V gene. The chain employs TRBV7-6 and TRBJ2-3; TRBD1 is a possible D gene (6 bases). The clonotype was recovered from a man aged 35-49 years with alopecia areata. Some clones in this sample may be carry-over from other donors' samples. This sample comprised whole blood, obtained in connection with sensitization to the hapten diphenylcyclopropenone (DPC). CDR3 in DNA: TGTGCCAGCAGCGCTACAGGGATCACTAGCACAGATACGCAGTATTTT. Its translation: CASSATGITSTDTQYF. Full variable domain (remainder filled in from reference TRBV7-6 and TRBJ2-3): GAGVSQSPRYKVTKRGQDVALRCDPISGHVSLYWYRQALGQGPEFLTYFNYEAQQDKSGLPNDRFSAERPEGSISTLTIQRTEQRDSAMYRCASSATGITSTDTQYFGPGTRLTVL.